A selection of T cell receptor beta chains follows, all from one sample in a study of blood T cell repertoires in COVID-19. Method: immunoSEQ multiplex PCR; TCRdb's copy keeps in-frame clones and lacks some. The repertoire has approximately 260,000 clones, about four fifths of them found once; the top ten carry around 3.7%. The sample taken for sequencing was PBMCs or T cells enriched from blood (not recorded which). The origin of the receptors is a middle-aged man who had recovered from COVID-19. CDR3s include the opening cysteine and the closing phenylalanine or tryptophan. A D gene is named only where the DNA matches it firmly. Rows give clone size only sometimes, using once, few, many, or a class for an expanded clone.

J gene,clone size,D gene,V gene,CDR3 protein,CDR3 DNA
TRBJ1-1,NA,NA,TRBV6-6,CASRGLSLRDTEAFF,TGTGCCAGCAGGGGACTCTCACTGAGGGACACTGAAGCTTTCTTT
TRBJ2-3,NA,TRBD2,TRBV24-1,CATSNPLAGYTDTQYF,TGTGCCACCAGTAATCCTCTAGCGGGTTACACAGATACGCAGTATTTT
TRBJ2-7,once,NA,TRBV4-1,CASSQRDIPSYEQYF,TGCGCCAGCAGCCAACGAGACATACCCTCCTACGAGCAGTACTTC
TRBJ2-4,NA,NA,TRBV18,CASSPDSLAKNIQYF,TGTGCCAGCTCACCTGACAGCCTAGCCAAAAACATTCAGTACTTC
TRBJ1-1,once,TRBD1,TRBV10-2,CASSETGTVLGAFF,TGCGCCAGCAGTGAAACCGGGACAGTGCTCGGAGCTTTCTTT
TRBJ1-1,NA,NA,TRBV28,CASSLQSGGRTEAFF,TGTGCCAGCAGTTTACAGTCCGGGGGTAGGACTGAAGCTTTCTTT
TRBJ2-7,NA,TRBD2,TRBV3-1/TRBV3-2,CASTSGSGGIYEQYF,TGTGCCAGCACTTCGGGCAGCGGGGGTATTTACGAGCAGTACTTC
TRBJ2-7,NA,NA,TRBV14,CASSQTRDYEQYF,TGTGCCAGCAGCCAGACTAGAGACTACGAGCAGTACTTC
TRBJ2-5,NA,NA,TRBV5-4,CASTSGTRQETQYF,TGTGCCAGTACGTCAGGGACTCGGCAAGAGACCCAGTACTTC
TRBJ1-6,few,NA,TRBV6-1,CASSEAYGSPLHF,TGTGCCAGCAGTGAAGCGTACGGTTCACCCCTCCACTTT
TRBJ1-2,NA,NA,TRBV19,CASSIEDLFGGAGYGYTF,TGTGCCAGTAGTATCGAGGATCTTTTTGGGGGCGCCGGCTATGGCTACACCTTC
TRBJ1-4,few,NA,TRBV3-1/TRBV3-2,CASSLTGANEKLFF,TGTGCCAGCAGCTTGACAGGAGCTAATGAAAAACTGTTTTTT
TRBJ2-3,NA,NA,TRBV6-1,CASSENGDTQYF,TGTGCCAGCAGTGAGAACGGGGATACGCAGTATTTT